A single sample gave rise to the 25 T cell receptor beta chains below, sequenced in a study of blood T cells in healthy people across ages. Through a sample-barcoded 5' primer and a J-beta primer mix, a second PCR was run for about 6 to 11 cycles. Each CDR3 protein is one row after TCRdb ran MiXCR on the 5' RACE reads. This sample has about 780,000 distinct CDR3 sequences; about 59% occur once, and the top ten carry 25% to 35%. Sequencing was performed on blood. The receptors come from a man aged 30-40 years in good health.

The table lists this clonotype with a few counts. The chain uses TRBV28 and TRBJ2-3; 7 bases map to TRBD2. The CDR3 has 14 residues. Per the germline V gene, CDR1 is MDHEN and CDR2 is SYDVKM. Trimming took 8 bases from V and 1 from J; bases not matched to a gene: 6. The CDR3 region is CASGGGGGTDTQYF. For the CDR3, the DNA is TGTGCCAGCGGTGGGGGAGGGGGCACAGATACGCAGTATTTT.

The rearrangement uses TRBV7-2 and TRBJ2-3, with D possibly matching TRBD1 (5 bases). Trimming cost V 3 bases and J 2 bases, with 12 bases left between them. The CDR3 is 15 residues long. The germline CDR1 and CDR2 sequences are SGHTA and FQGNSA. The CDR3 coding sequence is TGTGCCAGCAGCTTTACACAGGAAAACACAGATACGCAGTATTTT. Translated, it gives CASSFTQENTDTQYF.

V is TRBV15 and J is TRBJ2-1; D ambiguous. The CDR3 runs to 13 residues. Germline CDR1 is LNHNV and CDR2 is YYDKDF (reference sequence). Between the trimmed V and J ends, which lost 1 base and 10 bases, there was a span of 11 bases. CDR3: CATSRAVGYEQFF. The CDR3 DNA sequence: TGTGCCACCAGCAGAGCAGTGGGATACGAGCAGTTCTTC.

This chain links TRBV28 with TRBJ2-3; D is uncertain. There are 16 residues in the CDR3. Trimming removed 2 bases at V and 0 bases at J, with 12 bases between. The germline V gene has CDR1 MDHEN and CDR2 SYDVKM. As DNA, the CDR3 is TGTGCCAGCAGTTTAAAAACAGCTGGTAGCACAGATACGCAGTATTTT. Translation gives CASSLKTAGSTDTQYF.

The chain employs TRBV7-2 and TRBJ1-6; possible D gene TRBD1, 5 bases. This CDR3 has 15 residues. Trimming removed 1 base at V and 6 bases at J, with 10 bases between. CDR1 and CDR2 from the germline V gene are SGHTA and FQGNSA. CDR3 DNA: TGTGCCAGCAGCTTAGGAATCAGGGCTAATTCACCCCTCCACTTT. It translates to CASSLGIRANSPLHF.

The chain is built from TRBV12-3 or TRBV12-4 and TRBJ1-5; D is uncertain. V was cut by 5 bases and J by 5 bases, with 19 bases left in between. The CDR3 is 16 residues long. CDR3 DNA: TGTGCCAGCAGTCGCCGGGCCGGGCTGGGCGATCAGCCCCAGCATTTT. Amino acid sequence: CASSRRAGLGDQPQHF.

As DNA, the CDR3 is TGCGCCAGCAGCCCCTCGGGACTCTCCACAGATACGCAGTATTTT. Protein: CASSPSGLSTDTQYF. V is TRBV4-3 and J is TRBJ2-3; a possible D gene is TRBD2 (6 bases). Germline V gives CDR1 LGHNA, CDR2 YSLEER. CDR3 length: 15 residues. The ends were cut back, 4 bases at V and 2 bases at J, with 13 bases in the middle.

V is TRBV4-2 and J is TRBJ2-7, with a tentative D call TRBD2 (5 bases). Germline V lookup: CDR1 LGHNA, CDR2 YNFKEQ. V lost 2 bases and J 1 base, leaving 18 bases between the germline ends. The CDR3 totals 17 residues. CDR3 sequence (DNA): TGTGCCAGCAGCCAACACGCCCTAGCAGAACTTTCCTACGAGCAGTACTTC. Protein: CASSQHALAELSYEQYF.

The rearrangement joins TRBV12-3 or TRBV12-4 to TRBJ2-5, with TRBD2 as a possible D gene (5 bases). The V gene lost 5 bases and the J gene lost 0 bases, with 10 bases spanning the gap. The CDR3 runs to 14 residues. This chain's CDR3 is CASSVGEYQETQYF. The CDR3, as DNA: TGTGCCAGCAGTGTGGGAGAGTACCAAGAGACCCAGTACTTC.

This clonotype was picked up one time. CDR3 sequence: CSARDGSGGRNEQFF. The CDR3 region has the DNA TGCAGTGCTAGAGATGGGAGCGGGGGGCGGAATGAGCAGTTCTTC. The V gene is TRBV20-1, the J gene TRBJ2-1, with TRBD2 matching over 9 bases. Germline-derived CDR1 and CDR2 are DFQATT and SNEGSKA (reference sequence). The CDR3 covers 15 residues. V gave up 0 bases and J gave up 7 bases; unmatched junction bases: 7.

The chain combines TRBV27 with TRBJ2-7; either TRBD1 or TRBD2 may fit D (6 bases each). Germline V gene data show CDR1 as MNHEY and CDR2 as SMNVEV (reference sequence). Deletions cut 5 bases from V and 12 bases from J, with 17 bases between. The CDR3 is made up of 12 amino acids. The CDR3 bases are TGTGCCAGCAGTGCGTCGAGGGGGGTATTGTACTTC. Translating gives CASSASRGVLYF.

J is TRBJ2-7 and V is TRBV6-5; TRBD2 aligns across 7 bases. The end of the DNA fits TRBJ2-5 better, so the J call may be wrong. The CDR3 contains 15 residues. Germline lookup yields CDR1 MNHEY and CDR2 SVGAGI. This chain's CDR3 is CATTSQRELQETQYF. CDR3 DNA sequence: TGTGCCACCACTAGCCAGCGGGAACTGCAGGAGACCCAGTACTTC.

The chain employs TRBV20-1 and TRBJ2-7; D is unresolved. V lost 6 bases and J lost 2, with 17 bases in between. From germline, CDR1 is DFQATT and CDR2 SNEGSKA (reference sequence). This CDR3 region has 14 residues. In DNA, the CDR3 is TGCAGTGCCGACCCACTTAGGACCGCCTACGAGCAGTACTTC. It translates to CSADPLRTAYEQYF.

This chain uses TRBV4-3 with TRBJ2-2; TRBD2 might be the D (7 bases). The CDR3 runs to 17 residues. Between the trimmed V and J ends, which lost 0 bases and 8 bases, there was a span of 19 bases. The germline V gene has CDR1 LGHNA and CDR2 YSLEER. The CDR3 DNA follows: TGCGCCAGCAGCCAAGATCTGGGGGGGGGCCCCCCTGGGGAGCTGTTTTTT. It codes for CASSQDLGGGPPGELFF.

The chain carries TRBV9 and TRBJ2-7; 10 bases agree with TRBD1. CDR3 length equals 14 residues. Trimming cost V 4 bases and J 7 bases; bases outside gene matches: 8. Looked up from germline, CDR1 is SGDLS and CDR2 is YYNGEE. CDR3 in amino acids: CASSPGTGAIEQYF. The DNA for the CDR3 is TGTGCCAGCAGCCCTGGGACAGGGGCGATTGAGCAGTACTTC.

This clonotype has only one observation. The V call is TRBV28, the J call TRBJ2-1; D is unclear. Germline-derived CDR1 and CDR2 are MDHEN and SYDVKM. Trimming cost V 4 bases and J 9 bases, with 13 bases left between them. CDR3 length: 13 residues. The CDR3 sequence is CASSSGSRFEQFF. CDR3 DNA sequence: TGTGCCAGCAGTTCCGGATCTAGGTTTGAGCAGTTCTTC.

This clonotype was detected only a few times. The chain carries TRBV7-2 and TRBJ2-5; tentatively, D is TRBD2 (5 bases). Germline V gene sequence: CDR1 SGHTA, CDR2 FQGNSA. The CDR3 runs 13 residues. V was clipped by 5 bases and J by 11 bases, with 18 bases between them. The DNA of the CDR3 is TGTGCCAGCAGCCAGGCGGAGGCTCGTGAGCAGTACTTC. Translation: CASSQAEAREQYF.

V and J are TRBV6-2 or TRBV6-3 and TRBJ2-2, with 8 bases that match TRBD2. Germline V gene data show CDR1 as MNHEY and CDR2 as SVGEGT. The CDR3 has 14 residues. Trimming at V came to 5 bases and at J to 9 bases, leaving 8 bases not matched to a gene. CDR3 DNA: TGTGCCAGCAGTACTCCCCGGGGGGGCCGGGAGCTGTTTTTT. It specifies CASSTPRGGRELFF.

The chain uses TRBV20-1 and TRBJ2-1, with a weak D call TRBD2 (5 bases). V lost 6 bases and J 1 base, leaving 13 bases between the germline ends. The CDR3 sequence is 14 residues long. Germline-derived CDR1 and CDR2 are DFQATT and SNEGSKA (reference sequence). CDR3 sequence: CSAEGSTSYNEQFF. The CDR3 coding sequence is TGCAGTGCGGAAGGGAGTACGTCCTACAATGAGCAGTTCTTC.

This clonotype was found a few times. V usage is TRBV27 and J usage is TRBJ2-3, with 9 bases that match TRBD2. V lost 2 bases to trimming and J lost 5 bases; unmatched junction nucleotides: 8. Germline V gene data show CDR1 as MNHEY and CDR2 as SMNVEV (reference sequence). The CDR3 totals 16 residues. DNA of the CDR3: TGTGCCAGCAGTTTAGTGGGCGGGGGGGAGGAAGATACGCAGTATTTT. This translates into CASSLVGGGEEDTQYF.

Comment on this clonotype: One junction end does not reproduce the germline sequence, and a read error may be involved. The chain employs TRBV7-9 and TRBJ2-1; 9 nucleotides align to TRBD2. This CDR3 is built from 14 residues. CDR1 and CDR2 from the germline V gene are SEHNR and FQNEAQ (reference sequence). In DNA, the CDR3 is TGTGCCAGTAGCTCCAGGGTGCGGGGGGGTAAGCAGTTCTTC. This codes for CASSSRVRGGKQFF.

The chain combines TRBV4-2 with TRBJ2-7; 7 bases align to TRBD1. V gave up 1 base and J gave up 3 bases; unmatched junction bases: 6. Germline CDR1 LGHNA, CDR2 YNFKEQ. The CDR3 runs 15 residues. The CDR3 DNA reads as TGTGCCAGCAGCCAAGTAGGGACAGACTACTACGAGCAGTACTTC. Translated, it gives CASSQVGTDYYEQYF.

About this clonotype: The junction and the germline gene differ at one end; a read error may be behind it. The J gene is TRBJ2-6, the V gene TRBV7-9, with 8 bases that match TRBD1. The CDR3 runs 15 residues. CDR1 is SEHNR and CDR2 is FQNEAQ in the germline V gene (reference sequence). The DNA for the CDR3 is TGTGCCAGCAGCGAGACAGGGGCCGGGGCCAACGTCCCGACTTTC. Amino acids: CASSETGAGANVPTF.

The J gene is TRBJ2-7, the V gene TRBV28; 8 positions agree with TRBD2. This CDR3 comprises 17 residues. CDR1 is MDHEN, CDR2 SYDVKM, per germline. J lost 1 base, V lost 4 bases, and 12 bases had no gene match. CDR3 amino acids: CASSSYQGLVGSYEQYF. In nucleotides, the CDR3 is TGTGCCAGCAGTTCATACCAGGGACTAGTCGGTTCCTACGAGCAGTACTTC. The full variable domain, in which reference TRBV28 and TRBJ2-7 provide the parts outside the CDR3, is DVKVTQSSRYLVKRTGEKVFLECVQDMDHENMFWYRQDPGLGLRLIYFSYDVKMKEKGDIPEGYSVSREKKERFSLILESASTNQTSMYLCASSSYQGLVGSYEQYFGPGTRLTVT.

This CDR3 reads CASSWGTSDYEQYF. The DNA for the CDR3 is TGCGCCAGCAGTTGGGGGACTAGCGACTACGAGCAGTACTTC. V usage is TRBV4-3 and J usage is TRBJ2-7, with 10 positions matching TRBD2. This CDR3 has 14 residues. Germline loops: CDR1 LGHNA, CDR2 YSLEER. With V trimmed by 6 bases and J by 3 bases, 5 bases remained unmatched.